A single sample is the source of the 10 T cell receptor beta chains below, sequenced in a study of T cells after yellow fever vaccination. TCRdb redid the calling of the 5' RACE reads with MiXCR, one entry per CDR3 protein. The table lists approximately 600,000 distinct CDR3 sequences, roughly an eighth of them singletons. The sequenced sample was PBMCs, obtained on the day of the yellow fever booster vaccination. The receptor source for this set is a man aged 25 to 45 who received the YFV17D yellow fever vaccine.

The gene calls are TRBV29-1 and TRBJ2-1, with D perhaps TRBD2 (6 bases). Germline assignment: CDR1 SQVTM and CDR2 ANQGSEA. This CDR3 spans 15 amino acids. Trimming stripped 5 bases from V and 0 bases from J, with 14 bases between. CDR3 in amino acids: CSVRGRHSSYNEQFF. Here the CDR3 DNA reads TGCAGCGTTCGAGGGAGGCACAGCTCCTACAATGAGCAGTTCTTC.

The chain is built from TRBV5-1 and TRBJ2-1; the D gene is possibly TRBD2 (5 bases). With 5 bases removed from V and 0 bases from J, the gap between germline ends came to 12 bases. The CDR3 is 15 residues long. Germline V gene sequence: CDR1 SGHRS, CDR2 YFSETQ. The CDR3 coding sequence is TGCGCCAGCAGTATCCAGCGGAGCTCCTACAATGAGCAGTTCTTC. It codes for CASSIQRSSYNEQFF. The variable domain in full, completed from reference TRBV5-1 and TRBJ2-1, reads KAGVTQTPRYLIKTRGQQVTLSCSPISGHRSVSWYQQTPGQGLQFLFEYFSETQRNKGNFPGRFSGRQFSNSRSEMNVSTLELGDSALYLCASSIQRSSYNEQFFGPGTRLTVL.

The chain carries TRBV10-3 and TRBJ2-3; the D gene is possibly TRBD1 (5 bases). This CDR3 comprises 13 residues. CDR1 and CDR2 from the germline V gene are ENHRY and SYGVKD. Deletions cut 9 bases from V and 2 bases from J, with 12 bases between. The CDR3 DNA reads TGTGCCATTCAGGGCGCCAACACAGATACGCAGTATTTT. This translates into CAIQGANTDTQYF.

This clonotype was detected ten times or more. The junction shows a germline mismatch at one end, possibly a read error. The chain carries TRBV5-1 and TRBJ2-5, with D possibly TRBD2 on 5 matching bases. Germline V CDR1 and CDR2: SGHRS, YFSETQ. The CDR3 spans 13 residues. CDR3 nucleotide sequence: TGTGCCAGCAGCTTAGGTGGGAGAGAGACCCAGTACTTC. Its protein is CASSLGGRETQYF.

This clonotype has a count of ten or more. The rearrangement uses TRBV12-3 or TRBV12-4 and TRBJ2-1; D is uncertain. V lost 0 bases and J lost 9, with 6 bases in between. The CDR3 sequence is 12 residues long. CDR3 residues: CASSLASSEQFF. The CDR3 coding sequence is TGTGCCAGCAGTTTAGCCAGTAGTGAGCAGTTCTTC.

The rearrangement joins TRBV7-2 to TRBJ2-1; a possible D gene is TRBD2 (5 bases). With 2 bases removed from V and 2 bases from J, the gap between germline ends came to 16 bases. This CDR3 contains 17 residues. Germline CDR1 and CDR2: SGHTA and FQGNSA. CDR3 coding DNA: TGTGCCAGCAGCTTAAATTCTGTTCTAGCCCCCTACAATGAGCAGTTCTTC. This sequence encodes CASSLNSVLAPYNEQFF.

This clonotype was observed a few times. The chain links TRBV25-1 to TRBJ1-4, with 7 nucleotides matching TRBD1. J gave up 5 bases and V 1 base, and 4 bases lay outside the gene matches. Germline V gene data show CDR1 as MGHDK and CDR2 as SYGVNS. This CDR3 contains 15 residues. CDR3 sequence: CASSEWGTANEKLFF. The CDR3 DNA is TGTGCCAGCAGTGAATGGGGGACAGCAAATGAAAAACTGTTTTTT. Full variable domain (outside the CDR3, taken from reference TRBV25-1 and TRBJ1-4): EADIYQTPRYLVIGTGKKITLECSQTMGHDKMYWYQQDPGMELHLIHYSYGVNSTEKGDLSSESTVSRIRTEHFPLTLESARPSHTSQYLCASSEWGTANEKLFFGSGTQLSVL.

There are a few counts of this clonotype. V and J are TRBV27 and TRBJ1-1, with D tentatively TRBD1 (6 bases). The CDR3 has 14 residues. CDR1 and CDR2 from the germline V gene are MNHEY and SMNVEV (reference sequence). V gave up 7 bases and J gave up 2 bases, with 14 bases separating them. The CDR3 bases are TGTGCCAGCACCCAGGCAGGGGTAAACACTGAAGCTTTCTTT. Its translation is CASTQAGVNTEAFF.

Only a few counts were recorded for this clonotype. For the CDR3, the DNA is TGCGCCAGCAGCCAAGATTCGACATACTCCTACGAGCAGTACTTC. This encodes CASSQDSTYSYEQYF. The rearrangement uses TRBV4-3 and TRBJ2-7; no clear D gene. The CDR3 runs 15 residues. With 0 bases removed from V and 0 bases from J, the gap between germline ends came to 9 bases. Germline values: CDR1 LGHNA, CDR2 YSLEER.

The chain has TRBV5-6 and TRBJ2-1; no reliable D call. The CDR3 is 13 residues long. CDR1 is SGHDT, CDR2 YYEEEE, per germline. V lost 4 bases and J lost 9, with 14 bases in between. In nucleotides, the CDR3 is TGTGCCAGCAGCGTGGGGTCCATACGTGAGCAGTTCTTC. This encodes CASSVGSIREQFF.